This T cell receptor (beta chain) was captured by sequencing in a study of identical twins. General study findings and limits: Insertions were reduced in abundant cord blood beta clonotypes but not in memory repertoires. Instead of following the same donors, the conclusions were based on cross-sectional statistical analysis.

This clonotype was picked up a small number of times. Its antigen remains unknown. The CDR3 sequence is 14 residues long. Trimming shortened V by 0 bases and J by 3 bases, and 9 bases separated the two germline ends. The V gene's germline CDR1 is SEHNR and CDR2 FQNEAQ (reference sequence). Carrying unique molecular identifiers, the cDNA also gained a universal primer site through template switching. Via MiXCR, TCRdb re-called the 5' RACE reads, giving one row per CDR3 protein. The sample has a few hundred thousand distinct CDR3 sequences; over 8.5% are singletons. These data were also filed under a second study, of yellow fever vaccine responses in identical twins.

V usage is TRBV7-9 and J usage is TRBJ2-7, with a tentative D call TRBD2 (5 bases). The source of this sequence is a woman aged 18 to 35 in good health. Material for sequencing was PBMCs. The CDR3, as DNA: TGTGCCAGCAGCTTAGCGGTTGAGGGCTACGAGCAGTACTTC. It specifies CASSLAVEGYEQYF.